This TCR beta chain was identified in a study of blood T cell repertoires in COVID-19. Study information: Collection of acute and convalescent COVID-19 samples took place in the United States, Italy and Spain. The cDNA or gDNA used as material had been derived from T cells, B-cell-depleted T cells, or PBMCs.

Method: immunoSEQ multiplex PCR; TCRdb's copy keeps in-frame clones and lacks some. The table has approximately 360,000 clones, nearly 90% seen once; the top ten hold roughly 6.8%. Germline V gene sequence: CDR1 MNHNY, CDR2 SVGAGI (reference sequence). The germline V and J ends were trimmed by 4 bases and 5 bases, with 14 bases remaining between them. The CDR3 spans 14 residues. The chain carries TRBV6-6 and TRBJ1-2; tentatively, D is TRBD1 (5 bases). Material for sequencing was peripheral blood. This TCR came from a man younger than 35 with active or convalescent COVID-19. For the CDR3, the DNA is TGTGCCAGCAGTTTAGAGACAGAAGAGTATGGCTACACCTTC. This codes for CASSLETEEYGYTF.